The present TCR beta chain was sequenced within a study of OX40 agonist ivuxolimab in advanced cancers. The overall study: Every 2 weeks, patients got intravenous ivuxolimab at one of six dose levels (0.01-10 mg/kg).

Sequencing was performed with immunoSEQ multiplex PCR; in TCRdb, only in-frame clones are kept and a portion is missing. The sample shows 60,000 to 90,000 clones, approximately 78% of them seen only once. The source is an adult with an advanced solid tumor such as melanoma, head and neck, liver or kidney cancer. The specimen was CD4+ or CD8+ T cells sorted from blood, collected in a trial of the OX40 agonist ivuxolimab.

CDR3 sequence: CSVRTGDRIDTQYF. CDR3 in DNA: TGCAGCGTCCGAACGGGGGATAGAATAGATACGCAGTATTTT. The J gene is TRBJ2-3, the V gene TRBV29-1; D may be TRBD2 (6 bases). The germline CDR1 and CDR2 sequences are SQVTM and ANQGSEA. Trimming stripped 6 bases from V and 5 bases from J, with 18 bases between. The CDR3 extends over 14 amino acids.